This is a list of T cell receptor beta chains from one sample in a study of blood T cell repertoires in COVID-19. Clones were read by immunoSEQ multiplex PCR, and TCRdb kept only the in-frame ones, dropping some. The table has roughly 41,000 clones, over 80% seen once. The source material was peripheral blood. These receptors all stem from a human donor in a cohort sampled during active COVID-19. Each CDR3 is given with its conserved first and last residue. A D gene is named only where the DNA matches it firmly. The size field is filled for only some rows; it gives once, few, many or a size class.

abundance	j_gene	v_gene	d_gene	CDR3nt	CDR3aa
once	TRBJ2-7	TRBV18	NA	TGTGCCAGCTCACTGAATTTAGTCGAAAGGGGCGAGCAGTACTTC	CASSLNLVERGEQYF
once	TRBJ1-1	TRBV28	NA	TGTGCCAGCAGTTTCCGGAGAGTGAACACTGAAGCTTTCTTT	CASSFRRVNTEAFF
NA	TRBJ2-3	TRBV6-2/TRBV6-3	TRBD1	TGTGCCAGCAGTGACCGACAGGGCCCCACAGATACGCAGTATTTT	CASSDRQGPTDTQYF
NA	TRBJ1-1	TRBV6-2/TRBV6-3	NA	TGTGCCAGCAGTTACTCGATTGTCAGGGGCGAGGACACTGAAGCTTTCTTT	CASSYSIVRGEDTEAFF
NA	TRBJ2-7	TRBV20-1	TRBD2	TGCAGTGCTAGTCGGCTAGCGGCCTACGAGCAGTACTTC	CSASRLAAYEQYF
NA	TRBJ1-6	TRBV4-3	NA	TGCGCCAGCAGCCAAGATCAGGGTTCACCCCTCCACTTT	CASSQDQGSPLHF
NA	TRBJ1-1	TRBV5-1	NA	TGCGCCAGCAGCACTGTAGGGGAGAACACTGAAGCTTTCTTT	CASSTVGENTEAFF
once	TRBJ2-7	TRBV24-1	NA	TGTGCCACCAGTGCCCGAACAGGGACCGACCAGTACTTC	CATSARTGTDQYF
NA	TRBJ1-2	TRBV28	NA	TGTGCCAGCAGTTTATTAGTTCAGGGAGCGGGTGGCTACACCTTC	CASSLLVQGAGGYTF
NA	TRBJ2-5	TRBV6-4	TRBD2	TGTGCCAGCAGCCTTCCTAGCGGGGAGGGGGGGGCAGAGACCCAGTACTTC	CASSLPSGEGGAETQYF
NA	TRBJ2-1	TRBV9	NA	TGTGCCAGCAGCCCCCGGCCCCCAGCGGTCAGCTCCTACAATGAGCAGTTCTTC	CASSPRPPAVSSYNEQFF
NA	TRBJ2-7	TRBV5-5	NA	TGTGCCAGCAGCGTGGACAGATACGAGCAGTACTTC	CASSVDRYEQYF
NA	TRBJ2-4	TRBV27	NA	TGTGCCAGCAGTTTCGGGGCCAAAAACATTCAGTACTTC	CASSFGAKNIQYF
NA	TRBJ2-2	TRBV4-1	NA	TGCGCCAGCAGCTACAGGGACACCGGGGAGCTGTTTTTT	CASSYRDTGELFF
NA	TRBJ1-5	TRBV9	NA	TGTGCCAGCAGCGTAGCGGGGAGCAATCAGCCCCAGCATTTT	CASSVAGSNQPQHF
NA	TRBJ1-2	TRBV7-9	NA	TGTGCCAGCACTGAGGGATCGCACTATGGCTACACCTTC	CASTEGSHYGYTF
NA	TRBJ2-7	TRBV14	NA	TGTGCCAGCAGCCCGGGACTTCCCTACGAGCAGTACTTC	CASSPGLPYEQYF